This is a list of T cell receptor beta chains from one sample in a study of immune characterization of retroperitoneal liposarcoma. MiXCR, applied by TCRdb to the PCR reads, yields one record per CDR3 protein. This table has thousands of distinct CDR3 sequences, about 41% appearing once. The sequencing sample was made of tumor tissue. These TCRs come from a male donor with retroperitoneal liposarcoma. The CDR3 runs from the conserved cysteine through the conserved F or W. The D gene is left open where the match is weak. Only some rows state a clone size, as once, few, many or a class for expanded clones.

V,D,size,J,CDR3,DNA
TRBV7-2,TRBD2,medium-sized,TRBJ2-5,CASSPNLAGGRETQYF,TGTGCCAGCAGCCCAAATTTAGCGGGTGGGAGGGAGACCCAGTACTTC
TRBV6-1,TRBD1,few,TRBJ2-4,CASSTIRGLGAKNIQYF,TGTGCCAGCAGTACAATTAGGGGGCTCGGGGCCAAAAACATTCAGTACTTC
TRBV6-8,-,-,TRBJ2-1,CASMSPVGVETQFF,TGTGCCAGCATGTCGCCCGTTGGAGTGGAGACCCAGTTCTTC
TRBV6-1,TRBD2,-,TRBJ2-7,CASSGEGLAGAGQYF,TGTGCCAGCAGTGGAGAGGGACTAGCGGGAGCGGGGCAGTACTTC
TRBV6-6,-,-,TRBJ1-1,CASSYSGMGEAFF,TGTGCCAGCAGTTACTCAGGGATGGGTGAAGCTTTCTTT
TRBV11-3,-,few,TRBJ2-5,CASSLKGDLYNEQYF,TGTGCCAGCAGCTTAAAGGGGGACCTCTACAATGAGCAGTACTTC
TRBV11-3,TRBD2,-,TRBJ2-1,CASSGPLAGGPQGKPRYEQFF,TGTGCCAGCAGCGGACCACTAGCGGGAGGGCCTCAGGGAAAACCGAGGTACGAGCAGTTCTTC
TRBV10-3,-,-,TRBJ1-2,CAIGGGPTVGYGYTF,TGTGCCATAGGGGGAGGCCCGACTGTCGGCTATGGCTACACCTTC
TRBV6-6,-,-,TRBJ2-5,CARRGGETQYF,TGTGCCAGGAGGGGGGGGGAGACCCAGTACTTC
TRBV6-1,-,medium-sized,TRBJ2-5,CASRLNQETQYF,TGTGCCAGCAGGCTGAATCAAGAGACCCAGTACTTC
TRBV6-5,-,few,TRBJ2-7,CASSYAAYEQYF,TGTGCCAGCAGTTACGCCGCCTACGAGCAGTACTTC
TRBV7-8,-,medium-sized,TRBJ2-1,CASTGGNEQFF,TGTGCCAGCACCGGAGGGAATGAGCAGTTCTTC
TRBV11-3,-,-,TRBJ2-1,CASSLGVGNEQFF,TGTGCCAGCAGCTTAGGAGTAGGCAATGAGCAGTTCTTC
TRBV7-2,TRBD1,large,TRBJ2-5,CASSLRTGNQETQYF,TGTGCCAGCAGCTTAAGGACAGGGAATCAAGAGACCCAGTACTTC
TRBV7-6,TRBD1,-,TRBJ2-5,CASSLDGGTGAYNEQYF,TGTGCCAGCAGCTTAGACGGCGGGACAGGGGCCTACAATGAGCAGTACTTC
TRBV7-8,-,few,TRBJ1-1,CASSPQGGVNTEAFF,TGTGCCAGCAGCCCCCAGGGCGGGGTGAACACTGAAGCTTTCTTT
TRBV27,-,once,TRBJ2-3,CASSLVRGRGTDTQYF,TGTGCCAGCAGTTTAGTGAGGGGAAGGGGGACGGATACGCAGTATTTT
TRBV6-1,TRBD2,-,TRBJ2-4,CASSEALGGDIQYF,TGTGCCAGCAGTGAAGCACTCGGGGGGGACATTCAGTACTTC
TRBV10-1,-,-,TRBJ1-1,CASSDRGGDTEAFF,TGTGCCAGCAGTGACCGGGGCGGGGACACTGAAGCTTTCTTT
TRBV4-1,TRBD2,-,TRBJ2-1,CASSSLTGTSGYNEQFF,TGTGCCAGCAGCTCATTAACGGGAACTAGCGGCTACAATGAGCAGTTCTTC
TRBV6-1,-,-,TRBJ2-1,CASSYYDTEGEQFF,TGTGCCAGCAGTTATTACGACACGGAAGGGGAGCAGTTCTTC
TRBV7-3,-,few,TRBJ2-3,CASSFQGQDTQYF,TGTGCCAGCAGCTTCCAGGGACAAGATACGCAGTATTTT
TRBV6-6,TRBD1,-,TRBJ2-2,CASSSPGQGAAGELFF,TGTGCCAGCAGTTCGCCTGGACAGGGGGCTGCCGGGGAGCTGTTTTTT
TRBV11-3,TRBD2,few,TRBJ2-3,CASSFGLAGTDTQYF,TGTGCCAGCAGCTTCGGACTAGCGGGGACAGATACGCAGTATTTT
TRBV5-3,TRBD1,-,TRBJ2-1,CARSLGRGLSGEQFF,TGTGCCAGAAGCTTGGGCAGGGGGCTTTCGGGTGAGCAGTTCTTC
TRBV7-8,TRBD2,-,TRBJ2-1,CASSLGGGSGVNTYEQFF,TGTGCCAGCAGCTTAGGGGGTGGAAGCGGGGTGAACACCTACGAGCAGTTCTTC
TRBV6-1,TRBD2,-,TRBJ2-5,CATTSGGGAETQYF,TGTGCCACCACTAGCGGGGGCGGGGCAGAGACCCAGTACTTC
TRBV6-1,TRBD2,-,TRBJ2-1,CASSAGTIYEQFF,TGTGCCAGCAGTGCCGGGACTATTTACGAGCAGTTCTTC
TRBV7-6,-,medium-sized,TRBJ2-1,CASSPGARSSYNEQFF,TGTGCCAGCAGCCCGGGTGCGAGGAGCTCCTACAATGAGCAGTTCTTC
TRBV12-3/TRBV12-4,TRBD1,-,TRBJ1-5,CASRPGQGNQPQHF,TGTGCCAGCAGACCGGGACAGGGGAATCAGCCCCAGCATTTT
TRBV6-1,TRBD1,-,TRBJ1-2,CASRTRGQGYGYTF,TGTGCCAGCAGAACCAGGGGGCAAGGTTATGGCTACACCTTC
TRBV6-1,-,-,TRBJ2-2,CASSPITPGELFF,TGTGCCAGCAGCCCCATCACACCCGGGGAGCTGTTTTTT
TRBV7-2,-,once,TRBJ2-1,CASSSLGTQFF,TGTGCCAGCAGCTCACTAGGGACGCAGTTCTTC
TRBV5-3,TRBD2,-,TRBJ2-3,CASRGGASTDTQYF,TGTGCTTCTCGCGGGGGGGCCAGCACAGATACGCAGTATTTT
TRBV10-2,-,-,TRBJ1-2,CASSVSVHGQLHGYTF,TGCGCCAGCAGTGTGAGTGTTCATGGCCAACTACATGGCTACACCTTC
TRBV7-2,-,-,TRBJ2-5,CASSLVVRETQYF,TGTGCCAGCAGCTTAGTCGTGCGGGAGACCCAGTACTTC
TRBV7-6,-,medium-sized,TRBJ2-3,CASSLPRGTDTQYF,TGTGCCAGCAGCTTACCCAGGGGCACAGATACGCAGTATTTT
TRBV12-5,TRBD1,few,TRBJ2-5,CASGQQGKTQYF,TGTGCTAGTGGTCAACAGGGGAAGACCCAGTACTTC
TRBV4-1,-,-,TRBJ2-7,CASSPRRDYEQYF,TGTGCCAGCAGCCCCCGGAGGGACTACGAGCAGTACTTC
TRBV6-5,-,-,TRBJ1-1,CASSYRALGAEAFF,TGTGCCAGCAGTTACCGTGCCCTCGGGGCTGAAGCTTTCTTT
TRBV12-3/TRBV12-4,-,medium-sized,TRBJ2-1,CASSLTAFWGDEQFF,TGTGCCAGCAGTTTAACGGCTTTCTGGGGCGATGAGCAGTTCTTC
TRBV12-3/TRBV12-4,TRBD1,medium-sized,TRBJ2-1,CASSWGDRESETQFF,TGTGCCAGCAGTTGGGGGGACAGGGAGTCTGAGACCCAGTTCTTC
TRBV6-1,TRBD1,medium-sized,TRBJ2-7,CASSQTGTGTYEQYF,TGTGCCAGCAGTCAAACCGGGACAGGGACCTACGAGCAGTACTTC